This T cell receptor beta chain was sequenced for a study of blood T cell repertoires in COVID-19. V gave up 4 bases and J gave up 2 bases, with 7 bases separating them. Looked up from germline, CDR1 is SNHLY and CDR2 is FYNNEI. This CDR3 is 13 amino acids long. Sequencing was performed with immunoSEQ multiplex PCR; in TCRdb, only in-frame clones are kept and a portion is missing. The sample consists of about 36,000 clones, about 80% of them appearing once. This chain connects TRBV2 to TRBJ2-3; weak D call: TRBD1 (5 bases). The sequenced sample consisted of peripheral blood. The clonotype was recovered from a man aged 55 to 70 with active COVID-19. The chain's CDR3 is CASSGGLTDTQYF. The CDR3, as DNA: TGTGCCAGCAGTGGGGGCCTCACAGATACGCAGTATTTT.